This T cell receptor (beta chain) was recovered during a study of T cell changes during pregnancy in multiple sclerosis (dated by TCRdb to between 2017 and 2020). Context from the whole study: The study examined how the T cell repertoire changed over the course of pregnancy in women with multiple sclerosis.

The protocol used for the library was the immunoSEQ multiplex PCR assay. As stored in TCRdb, this immuneACCESS dataset retains in-frame rearrangements with V and J assigned. A fraction of the clones does not appear; measured against another copy, unresolved V genes explain less than half of the discrepancy, and the remainder lacks a known reason. The sample records around 45,000 clones, 80% to 90% of which are singletons. The biggest ten clones account for 8.3% of the sample. The germline V gene encodes CDR1 SQVTM and CDR2 ANQGSEA. Measured from the cysteine to the phenylalanine, the CDR3 is 15 residues long. Of the read, only the CDR3 DNA is kept; its 45 bases are in frame from base 1. V sheds 1 base and J sheds 4 bases, leaving 16 bases between their ends. As for this clone: Which antigen it targets is not known. No per-base quality is available; no much larger clone lies one base away.

This receptor was taken from a female donor with multiple sclerosis, enrolled in a pregnancy study. The source material was CD8+ T cells from peripheral blood mononuclear cells, sampled in the second trimester of pregnancy. The rearrangement joined TRBV29-1 to TRBJ1-2; the D gene is not confidently resolved. The encoded CDR3 is CSVEGSRMTGYGYTF. The nucleotide sequence reads TGCAGCGTTGAAGGGTCCCGGATGACGGGCTATGGCTACACCTTC.